This note documents a single TCR beta chain sequence. Its antigen remains unidentified. The sample is drawn from a study of graft-versus-host responses after intestinal transplantation. The CDR3 covers 17 residues. The V gene lost 4 bases and the J gene lost 3 bases, with 22 bases spanning the gap. Germline loops: CDR1 MNHEY, CDR2 SMNVEV (reference sequence). Study results and limitations: GvH clones detected in recipient marrow included some appearing first in ileum or blood.

Using immunoSEQ multiplex PCR, the repertoire was profiled, and TCRdb retains in-frame clones only, with some absent. The repertoire includes tens of thousands of clones, approximately 95% of them detected once, and 1.1% sits in the top ten. The sequence came from a human donor who was the organ donor for an intestinal transplant. Sequenced here: unstimulated CD8+ T cells sorted from spleen or lymph node cells, sampled before transplant. The chain links TRBV27 to TRBJ2-7; D gene ambiguous. The CDR3 sequence: CASSSYPSDGQIYEQYF. The CDR3 DNA follows: TGTGCCAGCAGTTCCTACCCGAGCGACGGCCAGATCTACGAGCAGTACTTC.